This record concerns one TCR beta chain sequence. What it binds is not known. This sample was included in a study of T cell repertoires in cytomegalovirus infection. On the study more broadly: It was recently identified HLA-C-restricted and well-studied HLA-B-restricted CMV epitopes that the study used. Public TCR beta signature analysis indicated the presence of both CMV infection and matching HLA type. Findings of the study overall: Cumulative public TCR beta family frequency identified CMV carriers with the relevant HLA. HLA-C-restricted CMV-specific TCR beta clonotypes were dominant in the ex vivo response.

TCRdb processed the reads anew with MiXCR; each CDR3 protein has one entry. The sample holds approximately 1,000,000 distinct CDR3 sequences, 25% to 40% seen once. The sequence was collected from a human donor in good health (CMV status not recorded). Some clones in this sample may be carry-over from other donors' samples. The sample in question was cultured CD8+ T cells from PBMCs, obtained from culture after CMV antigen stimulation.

Here the CDR3 reads CASSRSGEEETQYF. In nucleotides, the CDR3 is TGCGCCAGCAGCCGGAGCGGGGAGGAAGAGACCCAGTACTTC. V and J are TRBV4-1 and TRBJ2-5; TRBD2 matches 7 bases. Per the germline V gene, CDR1 is MGHRA and CDR2 is YSYEKL. This CDR3 has 14 residues. J lost 3 bases, V lost 4 bases, and 5 bases had no gene match.